The 7 T cell receptor beta chains given below trace back to one sample, sequenced in a study of early T cells in non-severe SARS-CoV-2 infection. A single record per CDR3 protein comes from TCRdb applying MiXCR to the 5' RACE reads. The sample contains about 54,000 distinct CDR3 sequences, roughly 7.8% of which appear only once. The sample was whole blood, taken at baseline. The receptors here all came from an adult who was a healthcare worker with PCR-confirmed SARS-CoV-2 infection or an uninfected control (not recorded which).

The sample holds many counts of this clonotype. The J gene is TRBJ2-3, the V gene TRBV9, with TRBD2 matching 7 bases. The CDR3 is made up of 14 amino acids. J was trimmed by 4 bases and V by 3 bases; bases with no gene match: 5. Germline loops: CDR1 SGDLS, CDR2 YYNGEE. Here the CDR3 reads CASSDSGQADTQYF. The CDR3 DNA reads as TGTGCCAGCAGCGATAGCGGGCAAGCAGATACGCAGTATTTT.

This clonotype was seen many times. V gene TRBV15 combines with J gene TRBJ2-1, with D maybe TRBD2 (5 bases). The CDR3 is made up of 16 amino acids. CDR1 is LNHNV and CDR2 is YYDKDF in the germline V gene (reference sequence). V was cut by 1 base and J by 10 bases, with 20 bases left in between. CDR3 protein: CATSRGEAALTIEQFF. In DNA form, the CDR3 reads TGTGCCACCAGCAGAGGGGAAGCGGCCCTAACGATAGAGCAGTTCTTC. Drawing the rest from reference TRBV15 and TRBJ2-1, the complete variable domain is DAMVIQNPRYQVTQFGKPVTLSCSQTLNHNVMYWYQQKSSQAPKLLFHYYDKDFNNEADTPDNFQSRRPNTSFCFLDIRSPGLGDTAMYLCATSRGEAALTIEQFFGPGTRLTVL.

This clonotype has more than one count but fewer than ten. The rearrangement links TRBV4-2 to TRBJ2-7; 16 bases agree with TRBD2. V dropped 4 bases and J dropped 1; count of bases not matched to a gene: 10. The CDR3 totals 19 residues. Germline V gene lookup returns CDR1 LGHNA and CDR2 YNFKEQ. The CDR3 DNA is TGTGCCAGCAGCCGAGATCACCTGGGACTAGCGGGAGGGTCCTACGAGCAGTACTTC. Protein: CASSRDHLGLAGGSYEQYF.

Comments on this clonotype: A much larger clone lies a single base off, so this may be a read error. The chain carries TRBV7-9 and TRBJ2-5; no clear D. Germline CDR1 reads SEHNR; CDR2 reads FQNEAQ (reference sequence). This CDR3 is built from 12 residues. The CDR3 protein is CDSSYSRETQYF. CDR3 nucleotide sequence: TGTGACAGCAGCTATAGTAGAGAGACCCAGTACTTC.

This clonotype was detected only a few times. The genes are TRBV12-3 or TRBV12-4 and TRBJ1-4; D ambiguous. V shed 6 bases and J shed 8 bases, with 13 bases lying between them. There are 13 residues in the CDR3. The CDR3 DNA is TGTGCCAGCAGCCTCCCCGGCGTGGAAAAACTGTTTTTT. Protein product: CASSLPGVEKLFF.

The chain joins TRBV14 to TRBJ1-1; tentative D call: TRBD1 (5 bases). The CDR3 totals 16 residues. Trimming left V 0 bases short and J 0 bases short, with 11 bases between. Germline CDR1 and CDR2: SGHDN and FVKESK. This CDR3 reads CASSQEGGTVNTEAFF. Here the CDR3 DNA reads TGTGCCAGCAGCCAAGAGGGGGGGACGGTGAACACTGAAGCTTTCTTT.

This clonotype was detected only a few times. CDR3 DNA: TGCGCCAGCAGCTCCCACTTGACTAGGCCGCTGTTAGACAATGAGCAGTTCTTC. This encodes CASSSHLTRPLLDNEQFF. The chain is built from TRBV5-1 and TRBJ2-1; TRBD2 is a possible D gene (6 bases). Trimming shortened V by 3 bases and J by 5 bases, and 24 bases separated the two germline ends. The germline V gene encodes CDR1 SGHRS and CDR2 YFSETQ. CDR3 length: 18 residues.